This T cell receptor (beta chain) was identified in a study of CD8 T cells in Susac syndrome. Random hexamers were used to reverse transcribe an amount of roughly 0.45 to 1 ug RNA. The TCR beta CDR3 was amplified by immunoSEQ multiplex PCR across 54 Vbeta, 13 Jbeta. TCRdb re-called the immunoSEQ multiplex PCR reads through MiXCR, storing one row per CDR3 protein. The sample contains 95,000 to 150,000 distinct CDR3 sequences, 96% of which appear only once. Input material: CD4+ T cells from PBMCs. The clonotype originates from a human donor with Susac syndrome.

CDR3 in amino acids: CASSSRRGEVNYGYTF. The DNA of the CDR3 is TGTGCCAGCAGCTCCCGACGGGGAGAAGTAAACTATGGCTACACCTTC. The chain uses TRBV7-3 and TRBJ1-2; D remains ambiguous. The CDR3 is 16 residues long. Per the germline V gene, CDR1 is SGHTA and CDR2 is FQGTGA. The V end lost 4 bases, the J end lost 2 bases, and 17 bases lay between the germline ends.